Listed below are T cell receptor beta chains from one sample, sequenced in a study of spatial heterogeneity in lung cancer. TCRdb reprocessed the 5' RACE reads with MiXCR, giving one entry per CDR3 protein. The profile shows 75,000 or so distinct CDR3 sequences, under 8.5% of them singletons. The source material was PBMCs, sampled at surgery. Receptor source: a male donor with early-stage non-small cell lung cancer. Both conserved end residues are part of each CDR3. The D gene is left open where the match is weak. A clone size is listed for some rows: how often the clone was seen (once, few, many), or a class if it is expanded.

many	TRBJ2-7	TRBV29-1	.	9	TGCGACGGGCCCCTCAAGCAGTACTTC	CDGPLKQYF
many	TRBJ1-1	TRBV7-9	.	13	TGTGCCAGCAGGGGTGAGGGATCAACTGAAGCTTTCTTT	CASRGEGSTEAFF
many	TRBJ2-1	TRBV12-3/TRBV12-4	.	18	TGTGCCAGCAGTTTGGGCCTATTGGCAGGGGCCGGTGACAATGAGCAGTTCTTC	CASSLGLLAGAGDNEQFF
many	TRBJ2-2	TRBV11-2	TRBD2	16	TGTGCCAGCAGCAGCCCTAGCGGGGTGAACACCGGGGAGCTGTTTTTT	CASSSPSGVNTGELFF
few	TRBJ2-1	TRBV12-3/TRBV12-4	TRBD2	16	TGTGCCAGCAGGGAAGGGACTAGCCGGAGTCTCGATGAGCAGTTCTTC	CASREGTSRSLDEQFF
many	TRBJ2-6	TRBV5-1	.	15	TGCGCCAGCAGAGCGTTCCTCTCTGGGGCCAACGTCCTGACTTTC	CASRAFLSGANVLTF
many	TRBJ2-7	TRBV7-9	.	12	TGTGCCAGCAGCTTAGGGGTCTACGAGCAGTACTTC	CASSLGVYEQYF
.	TRBJ2-7	TRBV7-2	TRBD2	14	TGTGCCAGCAGCTTAGGCGGGAGGGCCGACGAGCAGTACTTC	CASSLGGRADEQYF
.	TRBJ1-1	TRBV30	.	15	TGTGCCTGCGCTACCCCTTATCAGGGGAGGACTGAAGCTTTCTTT	CACATPYQGRTEAFF
.	TRBJ1-1	TRBV5-6	.	12	TGTGCCAGCAGCTTGGACCGACTTGAAGCTTTCTTT	CASSLDRLEAFF
many	TRBJ1-5	TRBV15	.	16	TGTGCCACCAGCAGAGTTCGGGCAGCTAGCAGTCAGCCCCAGCATTTT	CATSRVRAASSQPQHF
.	TRBJ2-1	TRBV2	.	15	TGTGCCAGCAGTGAAGGTCTATATTCTTACAATGAGCAGTTCTTC	CASSEGLYSYNEQFF
.	TRBJ1-5	TRBV12-3/TRBV12-4	TRBD1	16	TGTGCCAGCAGTCGCCTGGGCAGGGGGCTAAGTCAGCCCCAGCATTTT	CASSRLGRGLSQPQHF
many	TRBJ2-2	TRBV5-1	.	16	TGCGCCAGCAGCCGCTTACAAGGGTTAAGAACCGGGGAGCTGTTTTTT	CASSRLQGLRTGELFF
many	TRBJ2-1	TRBV20-1	TRBD2	16	TGCAGTGCTAGAGAAAGGACTAGCGGGTCTTACAATGAGCAGTTCTTC	CSARERTSGSYNEQFF
few	TRBJ2-7	TRBV20-1	.	13	TGCAGTGCTAGCCCGGAGAGCCAGTACGAGCAGTACTTC	CSASPESQYEQYF
many	TRBJ2-1	TRBV3-1	TRBD2	16	TGTGCCAGCAGCCCGCCCTCAAGCGGGAATTACAATGAGCAGTTCTTC	CASSPPSSGNYNEQFF
.	TRBJ2-7	TRBV20-1	.	14	TGCAGTGCTCACGATGTCGGGACAAGCTACGAGCAGTACTTC	CSAHDVGTSYEQYF
few	TRBJ1-4	TRBV6-5	.	15	TGTGCCAGCAGCCTCGACGGGGCAACTAATGAAAAACTGTTTTTT	CASSLDGATNEKLFF
medium-sized	TRBJ1-1	TRBV25-1	.	12	TGTGCCAGCAGTGTGGGACTCACTGAAGCTTTCTTT	CASSVGLTEAFF
few	TRBJ2-3	TRBV5-5	.	16	TGTGCCAGCAGCTTGGACAGCTGGGGACGCACAGATACGCAGTATTTT	CASSLDSWGRTDTQYF
few	TRBJ1-1	TRBV6-5	.	15	TGTGCCAGCAGTTCGGCGGGGAGTAAGAACACTGAAGCTTTCTTT	CASSSAGSKNTEAFF
.	TRBJ2-7	TRBV12-3/TRBV12-4	.	14	TGTGCCAGCAGTAGAGACGGCCTGGCCTCCGAGCAGTACTTC	CASSRDGLASEQYF
.	TRBJ2-1	TRBV7-2	TRBD2	15	TGTGCCAGCAGCTTAACCGGGACGGGAGGCAATGAGCAGTTCTTC	CASSLTGTGGNEQFF
.	TRBJ2-4	TRBV5-8	TRBD2	14	TGTGCCAGCAGCTTAGGGCCGGGAGGAGACATTCAGTACTTC	CASSLGPGGDIQYF
few	TRBJ2-1	TRBV7-9	TRBD2	17	TGTGCCAGCAGCTTAGATGCGGGGGTCAGCTCCTACAATGAGCAGTTCTTC	CASSLDAGVSSYNEQFF
many	TRBJ1-5	TRBV9	.	11	TGTGCCAGCAGGGGCAATCAGCCCCAGCATTTT	CASRGNQPQHF
many	TRBJ1-2	TRBV29-1	TRBD1	15	TGCAGCGTTGAAGACGGGGGACAGGGGGCAGCGGGCTACACCTTC	CSVEDGGQGAAGYTF
many	TRBJ2-7	TRBV11-2	TRBD2	14	TGTGCCAGCAGCTCCGTCGCGGGGGGGATCGAGCAGTACTTC	CASSSVAGGIEQYF
few	TRBJ2-5	TRBV7-9	.	16	TGTGCCAGCAGGCCGACTTCAAAGGGGGTGGAAGAGACCCAGTACTTC	CASRPTSKGVEETQYF
.	TRBJ2-3	TRBV9	.	11	TGTGCCATCAGCGTCGCAGATACGCAGTATTTT	CAISVADTQYF
many	TRBJ2-6	TRBV7-9	.	12	TGTGCCAGCAGCTGGTATGAAGGCGTCCTGACTTTC	CASSWYEGVLTF
.	TRBJ2-5	TRBV6-5	.	14	TGTGCCAGCAGTTATGACTTCGGTCAGGAGACCCAGTACTTC	CASSYDFGQETQYF
few	TRBJ1-5	TRBV6-5	.	14	TGTGCCAGCAGTGGCAACAGGGGCAATCAGCCCCAGCATTTT	CASSGNRGNQPQHF
many	TRBJ2-7	TRBV10-2	.	13	TGCGCCAGCAGTGTGCGGGGTCACAACGAGCAGTACTTC	CASSVRGHNEQYF
.	TRBJ2-3	TRBV11-3	TRBD2	16	TGTGCCAGCAGTAAGAGGACTAGCGGGAGACAAGATACGCAGTATTTT	CASSKRTSGRQDTQYF
many	TRBJ1-6	TRBV14	.	15	TGTGCCAGCAGCCTCAGGCGGGGACCGGGTTCACCCCTCCACTTT	CASSLRRGPGSPLHF
few	TRBJ2-1	TRBV18	.	12	TGTGCCAGCTCTCAATACAGCGTTGAGCAGTTCTTC	CASSQYSVEQFF
few	TRBJ2-6	TRBV5-6	.	17	TGTGCCAGCAGCTTGGCCGGGACTTTCTCTGGGGCCAACGTCCTGACTTTC	CASSLAGTFSGANVLTF
many	TRBJ1-4	TRBV3-1	.	12	TGTGCCAGCAGCTCCCGGGCCCAAGAACTGTTTTTT	CASSSRAQELFF
few	TRBJ1-4	TRBV12-3/TRBV12-4	.	12	TGTGCCAGCAGTTTAAACTCCGAAAAACTGTTTTTT	CASSLNSEKLFF
.	TRBJ2-3	TRBV7-2	.	12	TGTGCCAGCAGCTTAGCGCAAAATACGCAGTATTTT	CASSLAQNTQYF
few	TRBJ1-1	TRBV20-1	.	12	TGCAGTGCTAGAAGTGGTTACACTGAAGCTTTCTTT	CSARSGYTEAFF
many	TRBJ2-1	TRBV5-1	TRBD1	15	TGCGCCAGCAGCCTGGGACAGGGAACCTACAATGAGCAGTTCTTC	CASSLGQGTYNEQFF
many	TRBJ2-7	TRBV29-1	.	12	TGCAGCGTGAGGGTTAGCTCCTACGAGCAGTACTTC	CSVRVSSYEQYF
few	TRBJ2-3	TRBV19	TRBD2	16	TGTGCCAGTACTACCGGGACTAGCGGCGGCACAGATACGCAGTATTTT	CASTTGTSGGTDTQYF
many	TRBJ2-1	TRBV7-2	TRBD2	16	TGTGCCAGCAGCGTTAAGACTAGCGGGGTTTACAATGAGCAGTTCTTC	CASSVKTSGVYNEQFF
.	TRBJ1-3	TRBV3-1	.	12	TGTGCCAGCGGGGCAAATGGAAACACCATATATTTT	CASGANGNTIYF